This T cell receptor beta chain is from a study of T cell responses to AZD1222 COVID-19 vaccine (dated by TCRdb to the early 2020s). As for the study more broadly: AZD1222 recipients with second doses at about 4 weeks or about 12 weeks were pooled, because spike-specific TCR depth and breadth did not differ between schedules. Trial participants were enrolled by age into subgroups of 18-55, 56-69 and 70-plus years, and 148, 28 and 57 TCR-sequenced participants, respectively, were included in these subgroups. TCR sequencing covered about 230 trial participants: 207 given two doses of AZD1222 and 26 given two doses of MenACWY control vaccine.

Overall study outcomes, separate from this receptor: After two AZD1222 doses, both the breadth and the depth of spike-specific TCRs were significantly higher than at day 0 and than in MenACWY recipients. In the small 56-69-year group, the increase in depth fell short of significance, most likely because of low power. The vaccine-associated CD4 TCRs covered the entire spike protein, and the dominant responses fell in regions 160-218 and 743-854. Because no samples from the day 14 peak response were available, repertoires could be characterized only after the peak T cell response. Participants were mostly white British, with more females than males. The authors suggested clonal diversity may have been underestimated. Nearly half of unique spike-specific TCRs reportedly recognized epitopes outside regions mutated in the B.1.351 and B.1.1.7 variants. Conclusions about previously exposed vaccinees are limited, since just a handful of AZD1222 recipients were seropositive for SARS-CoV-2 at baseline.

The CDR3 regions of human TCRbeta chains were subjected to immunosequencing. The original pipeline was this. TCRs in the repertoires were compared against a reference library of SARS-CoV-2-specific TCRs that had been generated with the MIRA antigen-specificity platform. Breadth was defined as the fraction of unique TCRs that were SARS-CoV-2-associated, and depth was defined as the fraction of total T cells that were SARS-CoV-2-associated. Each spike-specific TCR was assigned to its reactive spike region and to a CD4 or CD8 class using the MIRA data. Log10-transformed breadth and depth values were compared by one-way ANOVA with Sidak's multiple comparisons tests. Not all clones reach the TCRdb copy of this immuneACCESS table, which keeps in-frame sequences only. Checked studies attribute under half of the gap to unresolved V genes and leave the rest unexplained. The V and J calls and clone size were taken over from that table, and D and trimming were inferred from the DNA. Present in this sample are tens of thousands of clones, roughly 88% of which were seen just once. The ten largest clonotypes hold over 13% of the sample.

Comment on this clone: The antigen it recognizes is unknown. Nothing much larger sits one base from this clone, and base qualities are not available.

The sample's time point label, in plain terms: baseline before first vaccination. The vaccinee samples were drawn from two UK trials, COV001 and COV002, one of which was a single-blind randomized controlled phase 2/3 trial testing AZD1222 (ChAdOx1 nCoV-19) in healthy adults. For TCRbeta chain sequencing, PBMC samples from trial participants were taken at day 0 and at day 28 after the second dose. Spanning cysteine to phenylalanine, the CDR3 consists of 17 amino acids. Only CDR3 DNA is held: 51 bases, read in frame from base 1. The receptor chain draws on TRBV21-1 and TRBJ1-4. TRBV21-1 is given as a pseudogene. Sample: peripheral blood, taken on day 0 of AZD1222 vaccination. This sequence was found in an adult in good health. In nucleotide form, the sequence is TGTGCCAGTTTTACCGGGACCGAGTCGACGACGGGGAAAGGACTGTTTTTT. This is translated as CASFTGTESTTGKGLFF.